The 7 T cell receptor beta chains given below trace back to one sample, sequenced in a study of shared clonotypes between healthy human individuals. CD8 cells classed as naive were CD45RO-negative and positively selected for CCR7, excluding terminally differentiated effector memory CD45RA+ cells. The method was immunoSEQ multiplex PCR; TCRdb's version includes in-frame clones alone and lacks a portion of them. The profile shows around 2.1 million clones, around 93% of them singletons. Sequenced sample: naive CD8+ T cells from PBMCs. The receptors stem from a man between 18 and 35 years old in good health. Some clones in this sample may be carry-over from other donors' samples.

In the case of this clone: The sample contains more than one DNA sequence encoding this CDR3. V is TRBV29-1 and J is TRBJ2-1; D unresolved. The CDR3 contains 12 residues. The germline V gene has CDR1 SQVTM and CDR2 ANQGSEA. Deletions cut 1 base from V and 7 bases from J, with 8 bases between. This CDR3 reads CSVEGSGNEQFF. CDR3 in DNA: TGCAGCGTTGAAGGGTCCGGTAATGAGCAGTTCTTC.

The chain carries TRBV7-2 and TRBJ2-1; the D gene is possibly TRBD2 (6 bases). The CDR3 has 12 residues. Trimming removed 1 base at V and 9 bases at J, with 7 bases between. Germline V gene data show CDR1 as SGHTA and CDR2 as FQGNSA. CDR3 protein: CASSLDGSEQFF. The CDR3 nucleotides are TGTGCCAGCAGCTTAGACGGGAGTGAGCAGTTCTTC.

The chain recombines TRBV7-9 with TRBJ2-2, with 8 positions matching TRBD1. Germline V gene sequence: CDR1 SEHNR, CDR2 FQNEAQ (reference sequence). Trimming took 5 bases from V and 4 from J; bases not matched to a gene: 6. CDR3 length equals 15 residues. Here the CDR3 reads CASSIRGRGTGELFF. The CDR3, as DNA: TGTGCCAGCAGCATCAGGGGGCGCGGCACCGGGGAGCTGTTTTTT.

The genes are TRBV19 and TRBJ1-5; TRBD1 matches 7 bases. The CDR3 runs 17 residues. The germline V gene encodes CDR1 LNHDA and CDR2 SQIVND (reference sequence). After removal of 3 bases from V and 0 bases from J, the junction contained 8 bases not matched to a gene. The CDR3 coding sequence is TGTGCCAGTAGTATCCGGGACAGCTTCTATAGCAATCAGCCCCAGCATTTT. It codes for CASSIRDSFYSNQPQHF. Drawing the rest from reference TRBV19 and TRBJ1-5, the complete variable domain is DGGITQSPKYLFRKEGQNVTLSCEQNLNHDAMYWYRQDPGQGLRLIYYSQIVNDFQKGDIAEGYSVSREKKESFPLTVTSAQKNPTAFYLCASSIRDSFYSNQPQHFGDGTRLSIL.

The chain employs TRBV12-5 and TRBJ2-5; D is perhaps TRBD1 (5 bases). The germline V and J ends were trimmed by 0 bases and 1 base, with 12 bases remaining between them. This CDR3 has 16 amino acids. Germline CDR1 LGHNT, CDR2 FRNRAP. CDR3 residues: CASGLVRCDSQETQYF. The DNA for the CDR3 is TGTGCTAGTGGTTTGGTAAGGTGCGACAGCCAAGAGACCCAGTACTTC.

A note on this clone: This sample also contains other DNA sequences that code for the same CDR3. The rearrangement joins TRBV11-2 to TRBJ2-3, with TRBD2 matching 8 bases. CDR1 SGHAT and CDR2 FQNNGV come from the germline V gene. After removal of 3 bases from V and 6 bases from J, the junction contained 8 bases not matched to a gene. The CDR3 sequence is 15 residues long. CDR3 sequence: CASSFSGRATDTQYF. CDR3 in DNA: TGTGCCAGCAGCTTTTCCGGGAGGGCAACGGATACGCAGTATTTT.

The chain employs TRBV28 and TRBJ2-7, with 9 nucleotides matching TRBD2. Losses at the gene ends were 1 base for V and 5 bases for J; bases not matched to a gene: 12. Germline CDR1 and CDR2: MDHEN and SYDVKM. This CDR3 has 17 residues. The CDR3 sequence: CASSLSLLAGTGHEQYF. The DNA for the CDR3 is TGTGCCAGCAGTTTATCTCTCCTAGCGGGAACGGGCCACGAGCAGTACTTC.